One and the same sample provided the 7 T cell receptor beta chains below, sequenced in a study of response to subunit inactivated influenza vaccine (dated by TCRdb to between 2017 and 2018). Receptor libraries were prepared by RT-PCR. The sequencing machine was an Illumina HiSeq 2500. In-frame beta chains were kept once TCRdb had trimmed the public reads at Q25 with fastp and called clones with MiXCR. Identical CDR3 proteins give one entry, which carries the most common genes and DNA. In this sample the table shows about 520,000 distinct CDR3 sequences, about 25% of which occur a single time. The top ten clonotypes cover 1.9% of the sample. The sequences come from CD4+ T cells sorted from PBMCs, collected around 5 days after vaccination. These receptors originate from a man between 50 and 59 years old who received an inactivated influenza vaccine. Donor details come from another sample of the same person, matched by shared clones.

In this sample, this clonotype turned up a few times. This chain uses TRBV12-3 or TRBV12-4 with TRBJ2-2, with 9 bases matching TRBD2. V was clipped by 3 bases and J by 6 bases; unmatched bases: 5. CDR3 length: 15 residues. The CDR3 DNA is TGTGCCAGCAGTTTGGGGCTAGCGGGACCCGGGGAGCTGTTTTTT. Protein: CASSLGLAGPGELFF.

This chain uses TRBV5-5 with TRBJ1-6; D perhaps matches TRBD1 (5 bases). This CDR3 spans 16 amino acids. Trimming took off 4 bases at V and 0 bases at J, with 11 bases between the two ends. CDR1 and CDR2 from the germline V gene are SGHKS and YYEKEE (reference sequence). For the CDR3, the DNA is TGTGCCAGCAGCATCGCAGGGAGCTCCTATAATTCACCCCTCCACTTT. Its protein is CASSIAGSSYNSPLHF.

V usage is TRBV20-1 and J usage is TRBJ2-4, with TRBD1 identical over 9 bases. The CDR3 spans 14 residues. Germline assignment: CDR1 DFQATT and CDR2 SNEGSKA (reference sequence). J gave up 8 bases and V 3 bases, and 8 bases lay outside the gene matches. The CDR3 sequence: CSARGTGMMDIQYF. The CDR3 bases are TGCAGTGCTAGGGGGACAGGGATGATGGACATTCAGTACTTC.

This clonotype was counted a few times. This chain links TRBV20-1 with TRBJ1-1; D gene uncertain. The CDR3 has 14 amino acids. Trimming removed 3 bases at V and 4 bases at J, with 15 bases between. The germline CDR1 and CDR2 sequences are DFQATT and SNEGSKA (reference sequence). The CDR3 DNA sequence: TGCAGTGCTAGCCCTCCCCGCGTAGGCACTGAAGCTTTCTTT. It codes for CSASPPRVGTEAFF.

Written as DNA, the CDR3 is TGTGCCAGCAGCGTGCTAGCGGGGCGGCAAGAGACCCAGTACTTC. Its translation is CASSVLAGRQETQYF. The chain links TRBV9 to TRBJ2-5; TRBD2 agrees at 9 bases. Looked up from germline, CDR1 is SGDLS and CDR2 is YYNGEE. V lost 2 bases to trimming and J lost 2 bases; unmatched junction nucleotides: 4. This CDR3 has 15 amino acids. Together with reference TRBV9 and TRBJ2-5, the CDR3 gives the full variable domain: DSGVTQTPKHLITATGQRVTLRCSPRSGDLSVYWYQQSLDQGLQFLIQYYNGEERAKGNILERFSAQQFPDLHSELNLSSLELGDSALYFCASSVLAGRQETQYFGPGTRLLVL.

The chain links TRBV6-1 to TRBJ1-6; 7 bases align to TRBD1. J was trimmed by 8 bases and V by 6 bases; bases with no gene match: 7. CDR1 and CDR2 from the germline V gene are MNHNS and SASEGT. The CDR3 totals 14 residues. CDR3 protein: CASRLDRVHSPLHF. The CDR3 nucleotides are TGTGCCAGCAGACTAGACAGGGTACATTCACCCCTCCACTTT.

In this sample, this clonotype turned up a few times. J is TRBJ2-5 and V is TRBV10-3; a weak D match, TRBD1 (5 bases). CDR1 and CDR2 (germline): ENHRY, SYGVKD. The CDR3 has 15 residues. Between the trimmed V and J ends, which lost 0 bases and 1 base, there was a span of 9 bases. The CDR3 here is CAISESKGVQETQYF. CDR3 sequence (DNA): TGTGCCATCAGTGAGTCGAAAGGGGTCCAAGAGACCCAGTACTTC.